This T cell receptor beta chain was profiled in a study of radiotherapy plus CTLA-4 blockade in lung cancer. Sequencing used immunoSEQ multiplex PCR; TCRdb keeps in-frame clones, though not all of them. Of tens of thousands of clones listed, about 87% are singletons. The V gene's germline CDR1 is SGDLS and CDR2 YYNGEE. CDR3 size: 13 residues. Trimming at V came to 4 bases and at J to 5 bases, leaving 5 bases not matched to a gene. General study findings and limits: Among blood TCR repertoires after radiotherapy plus ipilimumab, tumor-derived clones expanded.

Of note for this clone: Its cognate antigen is unknown.

This clonotype was sampled from a human donor with non-small cell lung cancer who had stable disease on radiotherapy plus ipilimumab. V gene TRBV9 combines with J gene TRBJ2-7; 8 positions agree with TRBD1. The material sequenced was peripheral blood, taken from a patient treated with radiotherapy plus ipilimumab. The CDR3 is CASSQGQAHEQYF. In DNA form, the CDR3 reads TGTGCCAGCAGCCAGGGACAGGCCCACGAGCAGTACTTC.